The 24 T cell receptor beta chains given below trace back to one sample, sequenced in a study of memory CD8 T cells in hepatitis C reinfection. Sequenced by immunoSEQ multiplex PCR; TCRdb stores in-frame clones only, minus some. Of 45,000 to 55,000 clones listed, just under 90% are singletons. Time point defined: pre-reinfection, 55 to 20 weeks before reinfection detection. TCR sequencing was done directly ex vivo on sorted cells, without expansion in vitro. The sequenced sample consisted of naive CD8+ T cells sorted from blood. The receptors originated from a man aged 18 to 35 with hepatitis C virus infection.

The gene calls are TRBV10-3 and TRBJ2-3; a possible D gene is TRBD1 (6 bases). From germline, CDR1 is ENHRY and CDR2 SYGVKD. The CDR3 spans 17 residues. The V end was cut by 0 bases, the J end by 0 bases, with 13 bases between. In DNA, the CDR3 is TGTGCCATCAGTGAGTCAGGCCAGGGGCCTAGCACAGATACGCAGTATTTT. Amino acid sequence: CAISESGQGPSTDTQYF.

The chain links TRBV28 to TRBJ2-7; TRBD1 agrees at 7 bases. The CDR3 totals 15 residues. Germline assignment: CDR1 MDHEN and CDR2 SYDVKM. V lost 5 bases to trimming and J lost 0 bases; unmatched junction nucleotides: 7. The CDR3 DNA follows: TGTGCCAGCAGTCTGTCGACAGGGTTCTCCTACGAGCAGTACTTC. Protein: CASSLSTGFSYEQYF.

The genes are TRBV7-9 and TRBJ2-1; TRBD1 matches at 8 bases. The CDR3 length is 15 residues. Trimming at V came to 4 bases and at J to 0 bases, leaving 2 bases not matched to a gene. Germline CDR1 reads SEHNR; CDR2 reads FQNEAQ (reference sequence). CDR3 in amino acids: CASSSGTGSYNEQFF. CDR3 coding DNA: TGTGCCAGCAGCTCCGGGACAGGCTCCTACAATGAGCAGTTCTTC. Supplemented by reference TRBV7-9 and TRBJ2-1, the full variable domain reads DTGVSQNPRHKITKRGQNVTFRCDPISEHNRLYWYRQTLGQGPEFLTYFQNEAQLEKSRLLSDRFSAERPKGSFSTLEIQRTEQGDSAMYLCASSSGTGSYNEQFFGPGTRLTVL.

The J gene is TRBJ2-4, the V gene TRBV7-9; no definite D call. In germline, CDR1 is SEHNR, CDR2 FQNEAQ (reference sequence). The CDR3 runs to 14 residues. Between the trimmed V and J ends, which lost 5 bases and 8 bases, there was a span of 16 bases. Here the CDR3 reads CASSPGVESHIQYF. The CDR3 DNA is TGTGCCAGCAGCCCCGGTGTTGAGAGCCACATTCAGTACTTC.

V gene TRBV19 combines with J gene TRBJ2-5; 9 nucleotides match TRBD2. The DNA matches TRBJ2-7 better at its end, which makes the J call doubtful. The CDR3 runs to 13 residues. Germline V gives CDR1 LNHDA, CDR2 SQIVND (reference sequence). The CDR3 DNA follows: TGTGCCAGTAGTTGGCGGGAGGGCAACGAGCAGTACTTC. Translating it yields CASSWREGNEQYF.

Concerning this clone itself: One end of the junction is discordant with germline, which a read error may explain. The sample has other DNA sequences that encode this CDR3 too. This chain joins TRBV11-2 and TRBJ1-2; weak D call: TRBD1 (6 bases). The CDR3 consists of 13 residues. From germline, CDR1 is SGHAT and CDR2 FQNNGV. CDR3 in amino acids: CASSLDRGYGYTF. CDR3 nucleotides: TGTGCCAGCAGCTTAGACAGGGGCTATGGTTACACCTTC.

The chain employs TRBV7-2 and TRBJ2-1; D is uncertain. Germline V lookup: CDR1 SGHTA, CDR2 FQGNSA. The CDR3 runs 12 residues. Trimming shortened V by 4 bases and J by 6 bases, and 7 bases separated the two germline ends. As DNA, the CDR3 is TGTGCCAGCAGCTACCCCGGCAATGAGCAGTTCTTC. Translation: CASSYPGNEQFF. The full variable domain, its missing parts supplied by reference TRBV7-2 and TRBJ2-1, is GAGVSQSPSNKVTEKGKDVELRCDPISGHTALYWYRQSLGQGLEFLIYFQGNSAPDKSGLPSDRFSAERTGGSVSTLTIQRTQQEDSAVYLCASSYPGNEQFFGPGTRLTVL.

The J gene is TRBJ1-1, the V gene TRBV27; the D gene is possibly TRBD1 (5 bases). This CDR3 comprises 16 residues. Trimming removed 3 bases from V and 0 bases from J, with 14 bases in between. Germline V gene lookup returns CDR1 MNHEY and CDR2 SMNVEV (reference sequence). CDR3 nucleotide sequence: TGTGCCAGCAGTTTGTTCCAGACAGCGTTGAACACTGAAGCTTTCTTT. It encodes CASSLFQTALNTEAFF.

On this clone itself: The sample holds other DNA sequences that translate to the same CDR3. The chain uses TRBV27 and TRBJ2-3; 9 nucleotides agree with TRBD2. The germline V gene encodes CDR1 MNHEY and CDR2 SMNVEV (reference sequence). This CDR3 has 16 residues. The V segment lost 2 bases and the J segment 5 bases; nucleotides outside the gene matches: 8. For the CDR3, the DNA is TGTGCCAGCAGTTTAGTAGCGGGGGCACCAGGAGATACGCAGTATTTT. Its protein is CASSLVAGAPGDTQYF.

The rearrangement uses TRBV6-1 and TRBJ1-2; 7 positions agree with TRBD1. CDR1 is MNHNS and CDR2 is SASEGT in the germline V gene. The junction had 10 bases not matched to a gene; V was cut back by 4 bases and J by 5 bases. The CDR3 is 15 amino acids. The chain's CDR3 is CASSGSGTVYYGYTF. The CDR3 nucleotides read TGTGCCAGCAGTGGTTCCGGGACAGTCTATTATGGCTACACCTTC.

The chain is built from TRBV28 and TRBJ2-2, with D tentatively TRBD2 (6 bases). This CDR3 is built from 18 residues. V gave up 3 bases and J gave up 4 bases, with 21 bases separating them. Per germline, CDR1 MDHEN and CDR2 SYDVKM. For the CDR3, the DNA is TGTGCCAGCAGTTTCTCCCCGGGACTCCTACCTAGCACCGGGGAGCTGTTTTTT. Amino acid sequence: CASSFSPGLLPSTGELFF.

The CDR3 nucleotides read TGCAGCGTCGGGTTAGCGGGGTCGGGTCATGATGAGCAGTTCTTC. This translates into CSVGLAGSGHDEQFF. J is TRBJ2-1 and V is TRBV29-1, with 8 bases identical to TRBD2. Germline V gene sequence: CDR1 SQVTM, CDR2 ANQGSEA. The CDR3 spans 15 residues. Germline trimming cut 6 bases from V and 8 bases from J; bases unmatched to any gene: 15.

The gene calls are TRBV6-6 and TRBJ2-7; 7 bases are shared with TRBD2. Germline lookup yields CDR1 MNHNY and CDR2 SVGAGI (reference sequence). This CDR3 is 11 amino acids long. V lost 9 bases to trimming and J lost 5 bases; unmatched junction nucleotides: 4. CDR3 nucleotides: TGTGCCAGTACTAGCGTCGACGAGCAGTACTTC. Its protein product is CASTSVDEQYF.

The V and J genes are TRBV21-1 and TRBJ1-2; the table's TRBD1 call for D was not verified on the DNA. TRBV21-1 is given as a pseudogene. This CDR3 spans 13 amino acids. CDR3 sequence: CASRTVTNYGYTF. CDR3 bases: TGTGCCAGCAGGACAGTTACTAACTATGGCTACACCTTC.

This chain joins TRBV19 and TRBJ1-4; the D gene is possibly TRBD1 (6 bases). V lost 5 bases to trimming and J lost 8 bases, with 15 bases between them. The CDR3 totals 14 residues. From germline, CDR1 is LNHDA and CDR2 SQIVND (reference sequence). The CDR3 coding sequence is TGTGCCAGTAGTGTCACAGGGATCGAGGAAAAACTGTTTTTT. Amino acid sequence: CASSVTGIEEKLFF.

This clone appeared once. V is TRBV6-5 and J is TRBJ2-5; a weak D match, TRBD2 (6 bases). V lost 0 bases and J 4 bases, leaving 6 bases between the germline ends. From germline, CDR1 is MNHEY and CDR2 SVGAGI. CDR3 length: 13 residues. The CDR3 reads CASSYSGGETQYF. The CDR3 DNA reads TGTGCCAGCAGTTACTCGGGAGGAGAGACCCAGTACTTC.

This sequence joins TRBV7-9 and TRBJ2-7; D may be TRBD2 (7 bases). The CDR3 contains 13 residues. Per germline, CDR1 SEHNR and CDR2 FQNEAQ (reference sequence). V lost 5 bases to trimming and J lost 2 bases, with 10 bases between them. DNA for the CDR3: TGTGCCAGCAGCGGGGGGGGCGCCTACGAGCAGTACGTC. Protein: CASSGGGAYEQYV.

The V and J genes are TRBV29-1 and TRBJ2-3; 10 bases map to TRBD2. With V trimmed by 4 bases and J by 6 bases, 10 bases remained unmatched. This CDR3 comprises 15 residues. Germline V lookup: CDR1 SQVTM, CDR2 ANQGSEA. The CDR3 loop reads CSVVGLGLAQDTQYF. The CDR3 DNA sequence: TGCAGCGTTGTGGGCCTGGGACTAGCGCAGGATACGCAGTATTTT.

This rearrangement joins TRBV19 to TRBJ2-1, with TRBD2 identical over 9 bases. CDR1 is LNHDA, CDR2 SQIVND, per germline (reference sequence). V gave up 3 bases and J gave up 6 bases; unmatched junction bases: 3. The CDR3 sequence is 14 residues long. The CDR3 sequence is CASSIAGGFNEQFF. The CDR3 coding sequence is TGTGCCAGTAGTATTGCGGGGGGGTTCAATGAGCAGTTCTTC.

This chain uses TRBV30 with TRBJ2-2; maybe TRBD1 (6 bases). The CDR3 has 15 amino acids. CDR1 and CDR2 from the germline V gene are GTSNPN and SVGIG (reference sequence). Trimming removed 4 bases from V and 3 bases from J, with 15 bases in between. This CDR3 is CAWTEQGGYTGELFF. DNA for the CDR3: TGTGCCTGGACCGAACAGGGCGGTTACACCGGGGAGCTGTTTTTT.

CDR3 protein: CAWTESPGDYGYTF. The CDR3 nucleotides read TGTGCCTGGACCGAATCGCCAGGGGACTATGGCTACACCTTC. The chain combines TRBV30 with TRBJ1-2; D is perhaps TRBD1 (6 bases). Between the trimmed V and J ends, which lost 4 bases and 3 bases, there was a span of 15 bases. Germline values: CDR1 GTSNPN, CDR2 SVGIG (reference sequence). The CDR3 extends over 14 amino acids.

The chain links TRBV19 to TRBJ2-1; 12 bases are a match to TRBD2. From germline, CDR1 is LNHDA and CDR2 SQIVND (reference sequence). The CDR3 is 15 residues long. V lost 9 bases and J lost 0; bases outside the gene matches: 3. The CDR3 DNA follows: TGTGCCAGCGGACTAGCGGGGAGCTCCTACAATGAGCAGTTCTTC. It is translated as CASGLAGSSYNEQFF.

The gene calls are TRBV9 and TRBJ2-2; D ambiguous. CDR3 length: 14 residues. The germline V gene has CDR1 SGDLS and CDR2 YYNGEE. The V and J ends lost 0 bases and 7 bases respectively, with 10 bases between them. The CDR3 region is CASSVGAVGGELFF. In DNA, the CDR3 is TGTGCCAGCAGCGTAGGTGCGGTGGGCGGGGAGCTGTTTTTT.

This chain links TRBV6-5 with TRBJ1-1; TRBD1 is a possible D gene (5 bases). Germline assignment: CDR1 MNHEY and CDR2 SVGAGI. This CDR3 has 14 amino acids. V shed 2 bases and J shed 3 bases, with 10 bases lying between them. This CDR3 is CASSYRGGYTEAFF. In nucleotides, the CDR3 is TGTGCCAGCAGTTACAGGGGAGGGTACACTGAAGCTTTCTTT.